Listed here is a single T cell receptor (beta chain). This entry belongs to a study of blood T cell repertoires in COVID-19. Looking at the study overall: Samples of COVID-19 (acute and convalescent) were obtained from the United States, Italy and Spain.

Germline CDR1 reads LNHDA; CDR2 reads SQIVND (reference sequence). The CDR3 covers 15 residues. The J segment lost 0 bases and the V segment lost 4 bases, leaving 5 bases of the junction unmatched. In the original processing: Reference gene primer amplification in the assay estimated nucleated cell counts. Some clones are missing from TCRdb's copy, which holds only in-frame ones; the method was immunoSEQ multiplex PCR. The V and J calls and clone size were taken over from that table, and D and trimming were inferred from the DNA. The sample lists about 80,000 clones, 60% to 85% seen once, with around a sixth in the top ten.

The source is a human donor in a cohort sampled during active COVID-19. The specimen sequenced was peripheral blood. This chain connects TRBV19 to TRBJ1-1; 7 bases line up with TRBD1. The DNA of the CDR3 is TGTGCCAGTAGTACCTCGACAGGGTTGAACACTGAAGCTTTCTTT. This codes for CASSTSTGLNTEAFF.